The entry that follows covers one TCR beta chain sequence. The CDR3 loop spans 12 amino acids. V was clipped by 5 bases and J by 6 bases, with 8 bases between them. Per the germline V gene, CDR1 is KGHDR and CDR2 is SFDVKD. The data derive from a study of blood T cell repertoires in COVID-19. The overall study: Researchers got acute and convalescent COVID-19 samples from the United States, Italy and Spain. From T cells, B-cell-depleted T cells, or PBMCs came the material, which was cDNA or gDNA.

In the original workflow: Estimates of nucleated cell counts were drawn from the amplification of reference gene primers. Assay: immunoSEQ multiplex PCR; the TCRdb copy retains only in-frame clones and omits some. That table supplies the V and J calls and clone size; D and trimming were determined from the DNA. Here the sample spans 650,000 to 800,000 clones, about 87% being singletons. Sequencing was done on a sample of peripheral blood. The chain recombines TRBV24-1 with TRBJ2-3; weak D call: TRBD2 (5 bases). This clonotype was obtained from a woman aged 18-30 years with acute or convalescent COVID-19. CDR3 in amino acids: CATSAGVDTQYF. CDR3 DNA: TGTGCCACCAGTGCCGGGGTGGATACGCAGTATTTT.